This T cell receptor (beta chain) was sequenced for a study of T cells after yellow fever vaccination. This clonotype was seen a few times. TCRdb used MiXCR to reprocess the 5' RACE reads, holding one entry per CDR3 protein. The table lists about 150,000 distinct CDR3 sequences, roughly 6.4% of them singletons. This sequence originates from a man between 18 and 29 years old who received the YFV17D yellow fever vaccine. The source material was CD4+ T cells sorted from PBMCs, sampled on the day of the first yellow fever vaccination.

The CDR3 here is CASSLKPSGPSYNEQFF. The DNA for the CDR3 is TGTGCCAGCAGCTTAAAGCCCTCGGGGCCCTCCTACAATGAGCAGTTCTTC. The rearrangement links TRBV7-2 to TRBJ2-1; D might be TRBD1 or TRBD2, each matching 5 bases. CDR3 length: 17 amino acids. With 2 bases removed from V and 0 bases from J, the gap between germline ends came to 14 bases. Per the germline V gene, CDR1 is SGHTA and CDR2 is FQGNSA. Drawing the rest from reference TRBV7-2 and TRBJ2-1, the complete variable domain is GAGVSQSPSNKVTEKGKDVELRCDPISGHTALYWYRQSLGQGLEFLIYFQGNSAPDKSGLPSDRFSAERTGGSVSTLTIQRTQQEDSAVYLCASSLKPSGPSYNEQFFGPGTRLTVL.